A single sample is the source of the 13 T cell receptor beta chains below, sequenced in a study of cytomegalovirus exposure and HLA in healthy donors. 13 Jbeta primers and 60 Vbeta primers were used for the PCR. The table came from immunoSEQ multiplex PCR; TCRdb's copy has only in-frame clones and leaves some out. Here the sample spans about 79,000 clones, roughly two thirds being singletons. The sample consisted of PBMCs. The origin of the receptors is a woman aged 45-65 years in good health and CMV-seropositive.

The sample holds a few counts of this clone. This chain links TRBV10-3 with TRBJ1-1; D unresolved. CDR1 is ENHRY, CDR2 SYGVKD, per germline. Between the trimmed V and J ends, which lost 0 bases and 8 bases, there was a span of 10 bases. CDR3 length: 13 residues. Written as DNA, the CDR3 is TGTGCCATCAGTGAGTCGAGGGAGGAGGAAGCTTTCTTT. This translates into CAISESREEEAFF.

The chain is built from TRBV29-1 and TRBJ2-5; the D gene is possibly TRBD2 (6 bases). There are 13 residues in the CDR3. Trimming took 3 bases from V and 4 from J, leaving 12 bases between them. Germline-derived CDR1 and CDR2 are SQVTM and ANQGSEA. DNA of the CDR3: TGCAGCGTTGAGATCAACGGGGGAGAGACCCAGTACTTC. Translated, it gives CSVEINGGETQYF.

The chain carries TRBV2 and TRBJ1-2; a weak D match, TRBD1 (5 bases). V was clipped by 2 bases and J by 6 bases, with 16 bases between them. Germline CDR1 reads SNHLY; CDR2 reads FYNNEI. The CDR3 is 15 amino acids. The CDR3 spells CASSESWTGVDGYTF. CDR3 DNA sequence: TGTGCCAGCAGTGAATCTTGGACGGGGGTGGATGGCTACACCTTC.

The sample holds a few counts of this clone. The rearrangement joins TRBV18 to TRBJ1-2; D possibly corresponds to TRBD1 (6 bases). The CDR3 loop spans 15 amino acids. CDR1 and CDR2 from the germline V gene are KGHSH and LQKENI. V was pared by 0 bases and J by 8 bases, with 16 bases between. The chain's CDR3 is CASSPPTGILGGYTF. DNA of the CDR3: TGTGCCAGCTCACCACCGACAGGTATTCTGGGAGGCTACACCTTC.

V usage is TRBV7-2 and J usage is TRBJ2-4; no firm D call. The CDR3 is made up of 11 amino acids. V shed 6 bases and J shed 12 bases, with 12 bases lying between them. The germline gives CDR1 SGHTA, CDR2 FQGNSA. CDR3 in amino acids: CASSVKRDQYF. The DNA of the CDR3 is TGTGCCAGCAGTGTCAAGCGAGATCAGTACTTC.

The V and J genes are TRBV27 and TRBJ2-4; TRBD1 agrees at 7 bases. V shed 5 bases, J shed 0 bases, and the junction held 4 bases outside the gene matches. CDR1 is MNHEY and CDR2 is SMNVEV in the germline V gene (reference sequence). The CDR3 runs 15 residues. The CDR3 bases are TGTGCCAGCAGTAACCGGACAGGAGCCAAAAACATTCAGTACTTC. It translates to CASSNRTGAKNIQYF.

V usage is TRBV11-1 and J usage is TRBJ2-1, with 8 bases identical to TRBD2. Germline values: CDR1 SGHAT, CDR2 FQDESV (reference sequence). This CDR3 spans 16 amino acids. Unmatched junction bases numbered 9, after V lost 2 bases and J lost 6 bases. CDR3 region: CASSLTSGSKSNEQFF. CDR3 bases: TGTGCCAGCAGCTTAACTAGCGGAAGCAAGTCCAATGAGCAGTTCTTC.

The chain is built from TRBV7-8 and TRBJ2-5; 11 nucleotides agree with TRBD2. V was pared by 5 bases and J by 0 bases, with 2 bases of the junction left unmatched. The CDR3 sequence is 15 residues long. Germline CDR1 is SGHVS and CDR2 is FQNEAQ. The CDR3 protein is CASSAGLADQETQYF. DNA of the CDR3: TGTGCCAGCAGCGCGGGACTAGCGGACCAAGAGACCCAGTACTTC.

V is TRBV2 and J is TRBJ2-1; 9 nucleotides agree with TRBD1. This CDR3 region has 16 residues. Germline trimming cut 2 bases from V and 2 bases from J; bases unmatched to any gene: 4. The V gene's germline CDR1 is SNHLY and CDR2 FYNNEI. DNA for the CDR3: TGTGCCAGCAGTGAAATGGACAGGGGCCCCTACAATGAGCAGTTCTTC. Residues: CASSEMDRGPYNEQFF.

The J gene is TRBJ1-1, the V gene TRBV6-6, with D unclear. V lost 6 bases, J lost 1 base, and 12 bases lay in between. Germline loops: CDR1 MNHNY, CDR2 SVGAGI (reference sequence). The CDR3 runs 14 residues. CDR3 region: CASSFGVRNTEAFF. The DNA of the CDR3 is TGTGCCAGCAGCTTCGGGGTCAGGAACACTGAAGCTTTCTTT.

The rearrangement joins TRBV6-1 to TRBJ2-7; 7 bases are a match to TRBD1. Germline-derived CDR1 and CDR2 are MNHNS and SASEGT. The V segment lost 9 bases and the J segment 7 bases; nucleotides outside the gene matches: 6. This CDR3 spans 11 amino acids. The CDR3 region is CASRQGGEQYV. The DNA for the CDR3 is TGTGCCAGTCGACAGGGTGGAGAGCAGTACGTC.

The chain employs TRBV6-6 and TRBJ2-5; TRBD1 might be the D (5 bases). The CDR3 spans 15 residues. V was cut by 7 bases and J by 3 bases, with 18 bases left in between. The V gene's germline CDR1 is MNHNY and CDR2 SVGAGI (reference sequence). The CDR3 DNA reads as TGTGCCAGCAATAAATTCAGGACAATGAAAGAGACCCAGTACTTC. The encoded protein is CASNKFRTMKETQYF.

The rearrangement joins TRBV10-1 to TRBJ2-3, with D perhaps matching TRBD2 (6 bases). V was shortened by 0 bases and J by 4 bases, with 8 bases between the two germline ends. The CDR3 sequence is 14 residues long. Per the germline V gene, CDR1 is WNHNN and CDR2 is SYGVQD (reference sequence). CDR3 nucleotide sequence: TGCGCCAGCAGTGAGTCTGGGGGGTCAGATACGCAGTATTTT. Residues: CASSESGGSDTQYF.